A single T cell receptor beta chain is shown here with its context. This specimen belongs to a study of blood T cell repertoires in COVID-19. Clones were sequenced by immunoSEQ multiplex PCR, and TCRdb holds only the in-frame ones, with some missing. The sample holds 35,000 to 45,000 clones, roughly 90% seen once. V trimming: 4 bases; J trimming: 1 base; junction bases outside the gene matches: 10. CDR1 and CDR2 (germline): SGHNT, YYREEE (reference sequence). There are 18 residues in the CDR3. This TCR was recovered from a man in his sixties with active COVID-19. Input material: peripheral blood. The genes are TRBV5-4 and TRBJ2-3; the match to TRBD2 covers 12 bases. The chain's CDR3 is CASSPPGLAGRGTDTQYF. The CDR3 nucleotides are TGTGCCAGCAGCCCACCGGGACTAGCGGGTCGGGGCACAGATACGCAGTATTTT.